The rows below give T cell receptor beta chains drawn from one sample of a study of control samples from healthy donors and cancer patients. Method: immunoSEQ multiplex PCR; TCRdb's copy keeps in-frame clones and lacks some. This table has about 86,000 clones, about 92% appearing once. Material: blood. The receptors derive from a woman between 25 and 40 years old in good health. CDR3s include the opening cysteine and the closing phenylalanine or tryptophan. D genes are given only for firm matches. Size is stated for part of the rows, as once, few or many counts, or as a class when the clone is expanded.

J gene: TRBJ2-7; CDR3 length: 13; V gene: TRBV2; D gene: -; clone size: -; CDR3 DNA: TGTGCCAGCAGTCCCATATGGGCGGGGGAGCAGTACTTC; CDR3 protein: CASSPIWAGEQYF
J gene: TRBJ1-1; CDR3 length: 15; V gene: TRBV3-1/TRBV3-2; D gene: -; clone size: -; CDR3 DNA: TGTGCCAGCAGCCTAAGGGGCAGTATGCTGGCTCAAGCTTTCTTT; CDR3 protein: CASSLRGSMLAQAFF
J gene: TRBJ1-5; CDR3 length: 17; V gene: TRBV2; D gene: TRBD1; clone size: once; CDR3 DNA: TGTGCCAGCGCGGGGGTAAAGGACAGGGGGAGCAATCAGCCCCAGCATTTT; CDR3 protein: CASAGVKDRGSNQPQHF
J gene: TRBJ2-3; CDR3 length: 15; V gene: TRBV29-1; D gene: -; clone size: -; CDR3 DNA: TGCAGCGTCATAAATACAGGGCCCAGCACAGATACGCAGTATTTT; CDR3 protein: CSVINTGPSTDTQYF
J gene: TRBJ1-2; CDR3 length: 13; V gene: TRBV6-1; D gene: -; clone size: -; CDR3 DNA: TGTGCCAGCAGTGACGGGCCTTACTATGGCTACACCTTC; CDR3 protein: CASSDGPYYGYTF
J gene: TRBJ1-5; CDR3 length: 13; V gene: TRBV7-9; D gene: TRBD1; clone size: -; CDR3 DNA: TGTGCCAGCAGCTTAAGGGACAGTTCGCCCCAGCATTTT; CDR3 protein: CASSLRDSSPQHF
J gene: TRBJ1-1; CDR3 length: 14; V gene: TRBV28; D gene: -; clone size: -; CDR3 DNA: TGTGCCAGCAGGCCAGGGAGCAGGGACACTGAAGCTTTCTTT; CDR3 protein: CASRPGSRDTEAFF
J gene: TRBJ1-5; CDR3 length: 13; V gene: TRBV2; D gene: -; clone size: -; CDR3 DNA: TGTGCCAGCAGTGAAACAGGAAAAGGGCCCCAGCATTTT; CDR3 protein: CASSETGKGPQHF
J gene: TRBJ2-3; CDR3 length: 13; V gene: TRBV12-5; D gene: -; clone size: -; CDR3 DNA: TGTGCTAGTGGCCGGGCAAGCACAGATACGCAGTATTTT; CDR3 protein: CASGRASTDTQYF
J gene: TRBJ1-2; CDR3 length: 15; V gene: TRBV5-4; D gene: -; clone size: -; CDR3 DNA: TGTGCCAGCAGCCGGTGGGACATCCAGTTTTATGGCTACACCTTC; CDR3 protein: CASSRWDIQFYGYTF
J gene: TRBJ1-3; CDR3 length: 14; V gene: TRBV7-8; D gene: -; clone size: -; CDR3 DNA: TGTGCCAGCAGCTCCAGGGGAGTTGGAAACACCATATATTTT; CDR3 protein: CASSSRGVGNTIYF
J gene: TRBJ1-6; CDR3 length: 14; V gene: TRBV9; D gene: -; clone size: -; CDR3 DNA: TGTGCCAGCAGTTCTACGCACAGGGCTTCACCCCTCCACTTT; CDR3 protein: CASSSTHRASPLHF
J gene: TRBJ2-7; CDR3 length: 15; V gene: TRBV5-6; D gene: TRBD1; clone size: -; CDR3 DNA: TGTGCCAGCAGCTCGGCGGACAGGGGTATTTACGAGCAGTACTTC; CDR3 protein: CASSSADRGIYEQYF
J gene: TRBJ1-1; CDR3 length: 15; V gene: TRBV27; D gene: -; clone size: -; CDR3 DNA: TGTGCCAGCAGCGCACATGCGGGAGGGGACACTGAAGCTTTCTTT; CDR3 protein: CASSAHAGGDTEAFF
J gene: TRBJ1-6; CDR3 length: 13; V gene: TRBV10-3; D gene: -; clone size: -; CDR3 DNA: TGTGCCATCAGTGGGGGTGGGAATTCACCCCTCCACTTT; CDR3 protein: CAISGGGNSPLHF
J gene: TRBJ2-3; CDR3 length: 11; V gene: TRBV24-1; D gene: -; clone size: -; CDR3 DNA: TGTGCCACCAGTAGCACAGATACGCAGTATTTT; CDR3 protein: CATSSTDTQYF
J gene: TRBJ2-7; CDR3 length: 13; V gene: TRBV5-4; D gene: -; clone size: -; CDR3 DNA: TGTGCCAGCAGCTTGTTGGGGACCTACGAGCAGTACTTC; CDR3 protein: CASSLLGTYEQYF
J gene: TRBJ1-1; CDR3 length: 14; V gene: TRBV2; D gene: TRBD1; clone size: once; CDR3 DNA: TGTGCCAGCAGCCTGACAGGGTTGAACACTGAAGCTTTCTTT; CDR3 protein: CASSLTGLNTEAFF
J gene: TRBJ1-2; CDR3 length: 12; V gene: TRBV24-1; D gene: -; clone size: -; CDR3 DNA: TGTGCCACCAGTGATAACCTCCATGGCTACACCTTC; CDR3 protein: CATSDNLHGYTF
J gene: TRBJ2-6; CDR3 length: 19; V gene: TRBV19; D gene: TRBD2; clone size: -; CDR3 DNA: TGTGCCAGTAGTATAGGAGGCGGGGGGCGAGCCTCTGGGGCCAACGTCCTGACTTTC; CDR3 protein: CASSIGGGGRASGANVLTF
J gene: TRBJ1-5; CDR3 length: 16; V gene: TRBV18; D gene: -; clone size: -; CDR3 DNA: TGTGCCAGCTCACCAAGGGTCGTGACTAGCAATCAGCCCCAGCATTTT; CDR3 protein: CASSPRVVTSNQPQHF
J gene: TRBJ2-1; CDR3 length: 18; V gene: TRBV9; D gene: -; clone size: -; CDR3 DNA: TGTGCCAGCAGCGTAGGGCCTTGGGCGGGAACGTCCTACAATGAGCAGTTCTTC; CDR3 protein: CASSVGPWAGTSYNEQFF
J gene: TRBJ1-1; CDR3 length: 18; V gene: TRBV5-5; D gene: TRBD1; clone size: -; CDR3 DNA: TGTGCCAGCAGCTCGAACACAGGGGCGCGGGGGATGAACACTGAAGCTTTCTTT; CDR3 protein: CASSSNTGARGMNTEAFF
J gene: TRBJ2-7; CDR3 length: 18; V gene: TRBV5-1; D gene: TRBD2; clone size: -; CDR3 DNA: TGCGCCAGCAGCTTGGTGGCGCCTAGCGGGAGGGTCCCCTACGAGCAGTACTTC; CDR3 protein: CASSLVAPSGRVPYEQYF
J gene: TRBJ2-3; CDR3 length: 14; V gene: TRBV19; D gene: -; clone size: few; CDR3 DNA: TGTGCCAGTAGTATAGCTGCTAGCACAGATACGCAGTATTTT; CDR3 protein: CASSIAASTDTQYF
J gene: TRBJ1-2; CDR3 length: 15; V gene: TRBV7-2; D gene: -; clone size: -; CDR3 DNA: TGTGCCAGCAGCCCACCGACCGGGCCCATCTATGGCTACACCTTC; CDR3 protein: CASSPPTGPIYGYTF
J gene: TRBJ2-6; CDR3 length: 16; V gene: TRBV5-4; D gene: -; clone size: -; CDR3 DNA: TGTGCCAGCAGCTTGGGACATAGCTCTGGGGCCAACGTCCTGACTTTC; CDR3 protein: CASSLGHSSGANVLTF
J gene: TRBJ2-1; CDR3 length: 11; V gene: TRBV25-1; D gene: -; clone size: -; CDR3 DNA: TGTGCCGCCGGGAGCGGAGGTGAGCAGTTCTTC; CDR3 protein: CAAGSGGEQFF
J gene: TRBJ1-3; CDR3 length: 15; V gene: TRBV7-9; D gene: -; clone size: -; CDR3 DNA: TGTGCCAGCAGCCTAACCACAGGGTCTGGAAACACCATATATTTT; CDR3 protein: CASSLTTGSGNTIYF
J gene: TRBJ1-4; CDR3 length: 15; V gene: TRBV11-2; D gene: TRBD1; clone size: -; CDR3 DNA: TGTGCCAGCAGCACCTCCGGGACAGCATATGAAAAACTGTTTTTT; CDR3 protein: CASSTSGTAYEKLFF
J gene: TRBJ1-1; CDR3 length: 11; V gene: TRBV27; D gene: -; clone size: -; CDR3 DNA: TGTGCCAGCAGTTTTGGAGAGGAAGCTTTCTTT; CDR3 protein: CASSFGEEAFF
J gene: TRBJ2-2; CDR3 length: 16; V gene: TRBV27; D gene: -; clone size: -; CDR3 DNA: TGTGCCAGCAGTTTACAACCGGGACGAAGCGCCGGGGAGCTGTTTTTT; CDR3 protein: CASSLQPGRSAGELFF
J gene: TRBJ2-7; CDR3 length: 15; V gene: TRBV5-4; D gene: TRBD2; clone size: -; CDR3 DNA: TGTGCCAGCAGCTTGGGGACTAGCGGGAGGTACGAGCAGTACTTC; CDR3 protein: CASSLGTSGRYEQYF
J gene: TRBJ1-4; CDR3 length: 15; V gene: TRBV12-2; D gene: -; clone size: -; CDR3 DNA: TGTGCAAGTCGCTTAAACCGGGACGGCAATGAAAAACTGTTTTTT; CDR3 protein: CASRLNRDGNEKLFF
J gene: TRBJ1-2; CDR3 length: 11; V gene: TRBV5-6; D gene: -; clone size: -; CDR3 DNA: TGTGCCAGCAGCTTGAGGGCTGGCTACACCTTC; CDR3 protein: CASSLRAGYTF
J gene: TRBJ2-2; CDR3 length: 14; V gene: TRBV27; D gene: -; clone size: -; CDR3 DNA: TGTGCCAGCAGTTTCGGGGTAAACACCGGGGAGCTGTTTTTT; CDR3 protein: CASSFGVNTGELFF
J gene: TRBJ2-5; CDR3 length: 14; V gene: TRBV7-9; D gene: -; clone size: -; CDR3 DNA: TGTGCCAGCAGCCTGGGACCAAACGGTGAGACCCAGTACTTC; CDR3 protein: CASSLGPNGETQYF
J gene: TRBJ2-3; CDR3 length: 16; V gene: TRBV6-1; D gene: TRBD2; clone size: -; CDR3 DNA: TGTGCCAGCAGTGAAGCTGGCGGGGGATTCACAGATACGCAGTATTTT; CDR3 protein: CASSEAGGGFTDTQYF
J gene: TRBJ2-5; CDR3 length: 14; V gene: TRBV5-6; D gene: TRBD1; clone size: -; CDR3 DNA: TGTGCCAGCAGCTTGGGACAGGGGGCAGAGACCCAGTACTTC; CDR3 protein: CASSLGQGAETQYF
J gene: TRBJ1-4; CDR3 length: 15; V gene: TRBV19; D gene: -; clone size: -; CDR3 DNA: TGTGCCAGTAAACAATACCGCGCAACTAATGAAAAACTGTTTTTT; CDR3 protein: CASKQYRATNEKLFF
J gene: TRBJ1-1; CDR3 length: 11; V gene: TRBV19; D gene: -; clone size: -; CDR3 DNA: TGTGCCAGTAGACCGTTCACTGAAGCTTTCTTT; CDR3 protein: CASRPFTEAFF
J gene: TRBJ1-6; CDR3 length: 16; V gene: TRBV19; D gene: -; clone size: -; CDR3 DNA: TGTGCCAGTAGTATAGATCGGCCAGGGCGGAATTCACCCCTCCACTTT; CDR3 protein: CASSIDRPGRNSPLHF
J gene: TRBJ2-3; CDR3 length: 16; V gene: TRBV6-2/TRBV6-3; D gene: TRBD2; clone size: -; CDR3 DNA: TGTGCCAGCAGTTACCCGAGCGGGAGTATAGCAGATACGCAGTATTTT; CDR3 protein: CASSYPSGSIADTQYF
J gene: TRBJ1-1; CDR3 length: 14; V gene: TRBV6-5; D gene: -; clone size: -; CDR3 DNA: TGTGCCAGCGTAATACAGGGAATGAACACTGAAGCTTTCTTT; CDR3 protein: CASVIQGMNTEAFF
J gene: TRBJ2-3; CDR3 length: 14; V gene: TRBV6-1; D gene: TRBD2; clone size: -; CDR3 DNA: TGTGCCAGCAGTGAACGGGGGGGGGCAGATACGCAGTATTTT; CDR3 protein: CASSERGGADTQYF
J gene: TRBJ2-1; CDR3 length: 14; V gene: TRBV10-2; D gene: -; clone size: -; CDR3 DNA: TGCGCCAGCAGTTTCGGGGGCGCCTACAATGAGCAGTTCTTC; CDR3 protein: CASSFGGAYNEQFF
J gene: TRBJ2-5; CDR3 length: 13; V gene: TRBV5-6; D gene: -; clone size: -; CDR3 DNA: TGTGCCAGCAGCTTCCAGTACCAAGAGACCCAGTACTTC; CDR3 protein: CASSFQYQETQYF
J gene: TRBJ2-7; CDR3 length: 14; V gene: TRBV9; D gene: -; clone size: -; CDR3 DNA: TGTGCCAGCAGCGTAGGAGGCGGCGGGGTAGAGCAGTACTTC; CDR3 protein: CASSVGGGGVEQYF
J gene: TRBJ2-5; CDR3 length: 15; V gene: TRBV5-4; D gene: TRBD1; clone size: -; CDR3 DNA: TGTGCCAGCAGCTTGGAAATAGGACAGGGAGAGACCCAGTACTTC; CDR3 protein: CASSLEIGQGETQYF
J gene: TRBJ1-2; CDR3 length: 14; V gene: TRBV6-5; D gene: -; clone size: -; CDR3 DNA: TGTGCCAGCAGTTACTCGGACACTTACTATGGCTACACCTTC; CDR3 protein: CASSYSDTYYGYTF